These T cell receptor beta chains were read from a single sample in a study of blood T cell repertoires in COVID-19. TCRdb keeps only in-frame clones here, not all; method: immunoSEQ multiplex PCR. The data show approximately 50,000 clones, with 81% seen just once and approximately 26% held by the top ten. The material sequenced was peripheral blood. These receptors were collected from a woman aged 80 or older with COVID-19, enrolled during active disease. The CDR3 runs from the conserved cysteine through the conserved F or W. A D gene is named only where the DNA matches it firmly. Clone size appears in some rows only: once, few, many, or a class for an expanded clone.

V	J	D	size	CDR3	DNA
TRBV6-5	TRBJ1-1	TRBD1	.	CASSGDSEAFF	TGTGCCAGCAGCGGGGACAGTGAAGCTTTCTTT
TRBV19	TRBJ1-3	.	.	CASRIQSGNTIYF	TGTGCCAGTAGGATACAATCTGGAAACACCATATATTTT
TRBV2	TRBJ2-6	TRBD2	.	CASSERGLAGGSGANVLTF	TGTGCCAGCAGTGAACGAGGACTAGCGGGAGGCTCTGGGGCCAACGTCCTGACTTTC
TRBV10-1	TRBJ2-3	TRBD1	.	CASSEKIRQGRTDTQYF	TGCGCCAGCAGTGAGAAAATACGACAGGGACGCACAGATACGCAGTATTTT
TRBV11-3	TRBJ2-7	.	.	CASSLGAVAPYEQYF	TGTGCCAGCAGCTTAGGGGCTGTAGCGCCTTACGAGCAGTACTTC
TRBV30	TRBJ2-7	TRBD2	.	CAWSWGGSLTVNEQYF	TGTGCCTGGAGTTGGGGCGGGAGTCTTACCGTCAACGAGCAGTACTTC
TRBV5-1	TRBJ1-4	TRBD1	.	CASSPGQGNEKLFF	TGCGCCAGCAGCCCCGGACAGGGGAATGAAAAACTGTTTTTT
TRBV11-3	TRBJ2-1	TRBD2	.	CASSLGSGSSYNEQFF	TGTGCCAGCAGCTTAGGTAGCGGGTCATCCTACAATGAGCAGTTCTTC
TRBV4-1	TRBJ2-7	.	.	CASSQRGTSAVASYEQYF	TGCGCCAGCAGCCAAAGAGGGACTTCGGCGGTAGCCTCCTACGAGCAGTACTTC
TRBV7-9	TRBJ1-5	TRBD1	once	CASSRLGQGSNQPQHF	TGTGCCAGCAGCCGCCTGGGACAGGGGAGCAATCAGCCCCAGCATTTT
TRBV6-5	TRBJ2-5	.	.	CASRYTGPAQYF	TGTGCCAGCAGGTACACAGGGCCGGCCCAGTACTTC
TRBV7-9	TRBJ2-7	.	.	CASSFSGYAYEQYF	TGTGCCAGCAGCTTCTCAGGGTATGCCTACGAGCAGTACTTC
TRBV6-2/TRBV6-3	TRBJ1-5	.	.	CASSYGGGGNQPQHF	TGTGCCAGCAGTTACGGGGGGGGCGGCAATCAGCCCCAGCATTTT
TRBV28	TRBJ2-1	TRBD2	few	CASSLLPGLAGVEQFF	TGTGCCAGCAGCCTTTTACCGGGACTAGCGGGAGTTGAGCAGTTCTTC
TRBV29-1	TRBJ2-1	TRBD2	.	CSVPTSGIRDEQFF	TGCAGCGTACCGACTAGCGGGATTAGGGATGAGCAGTTCTTC
TRBV13	TRBJ1-6	.	.	CASSAGGGDNSPLHF	TGTGCCAGCAGCGCCGGGGGGGGCGATAATTCACCCCTCCACTTT
TRBV9	TRBJ2-1	.	.	CASSVARSNEQFF	TGTGCCAGCAGCGTAGCGCGGAGTAATGAGCAGTTCTTC
TRBV18	TRBJ2-3	TRBD2	.	CASSPEGLAGKTQYF	TGTGCCAGCTCACCGGAGGGACTAGCGGGAAAGACGCAGTATTTT
TRBV12-3/TRBV12-4	TRBJ2-1	.	.	CASRFELREQFF	TGTGCCAGCAGGTTCGAGCTCCGGGAGCAGTTCTTC
TRBV23-1	TRBJ2-7	TRBD1	.	CASSPQAGGGEQYF	TGCGCCAGCAGCCCTCAAGCAGGGGGTGGCGAGCAGTACTTC
TRBV6-5	TRBJ2-1	.	.	CASSWGSGSSYNEQFF	TGTGCCAGCAGTTGGGGTAGCGGATCCTCCTACAATGAGCAGTTCTTC
TRBV6-5	TRBJ1-2	.	.	CASSYGSGFYGYTF	TGTGCCAGCAGTTACGGGTCAGGGTTCTATGGCTACACCTTC
TRBV7-9	TRBJ2-4	.	.	CASSFWPDGSGKNIQYF	TGTGCCAGCAGCTTTTGGCCCGATGGCAGTGGCAAAAACATTCAGTACTTC
TRBV2	TRBJ1-2	.	.	CASSQGIWGYTF	TGTGCCAGCAGCCAGGGGATATGGGGCTACACCTTC
TRBV7-9	TRBJ1-1	TRBD1	.	CASSRGWTGANTEAFF	TGTGCCAGCAGCCGGGGATGGACAGGGGCCAACACTGAAGCTTTCTTT
TRBV4-2	TRBJ2-1	TRBD1	.	CASSQVATGVSYNEQFF	TGTGCCAGCAGCCAAGTGGCGACAGGGGTATCCTACAATGAGCAGTTCTTC
TRBV18	TRBJ2-7	TRBD1	.	CASSPPRTGDSYEQYF	TGTGCCAGCTCACCACCGAGGACAGGGGACTCCTACGAGCAGTACTTC
TRBV14	TRBJ2-3	.	.	CASTRQDTDTQYF	TGTGCCAGCACGCGTCAGGACACAGATACGCAGTATTTT
TRBV6-1	TRBJ2-2	.	.	CASSEAVRITGELFF	TGTGCCAGCAGTGAAGCGGTTAGAATCACCGGGGAGCTGTTTTTT
TRBV14	TRBJ2-1	.	.	CASSTPPRGTRASTEQFF	TGTGCCAGCAGCACCCCCCCTCGAGGGACTCGTGCTTCTACTGAGCAGTTCTTC
TRBV5-4	TRBJ2-1	TRBD2	.	CASSPPGGNEQFF	TGTGCCAGCAGTCCTCCGGGGGGAAATGAGCAGTTCTTC
TRBV19	TRBJ2-3	TRBD2	.	CASSSTRLAKGTDTQYF	TGTGCCAGTAGTTCCACACGACTAGCGAAGGGCACAGATACGCAGTATTTT
TRBV19	TRBJ1-5	TRBD1	.	CASSLGQGQKPQHF	TGTGCCAGTAGTCTCGGACAGGGGCAAAAGCCCCAGCATTTT